These 16 T cell receptor beta chains came from one sample sequenced in a study of OX40 agonist ivuxolimab in advanced cancers. Clones were sequenced by immunoSEQ multiplex PCR, and TCRdb holds only the in-frame ones, with some missing. The sample has about 75,000 clones, 86% seen once; the top ten hold roughly 8%. The input for sequencing was CD4+ or CD8+ T cells sorted from blood, taken in a trial of the OX40 agonist ivuxolimab. These receptors all come from an adult with an advanced solid tumor such as melanoma, head and neck, liver or kidney cancer.

This chain joins TRBV18 and TRBJ2-1; 12 bases align to TRBD1. V trimming: 1 base; J trimming: 8 bases; junction bases outside the gene matches: 6. CDR3 size: 16 residues. Germline assignment: CDR1 KGHSH and CDR2 LQKENI. CDR3 DNA sequence: TGTGCCAGCTCACCACTTGCGGGACAGGGGGCCCATGAGCAGTTCTTC. It encodes CASSPLAGQGAHEQFF.

The genes are TRBV6-1 and TRBJ1-5; TRBD1 matches 8 bases. The CDR3 is 14 amino acids. CDR1 is MNHNS and CDR2 is SASEGT in the germline V gene. The ends lost 5 bases at V and 4 bases at J; junction bases unmatched: 4. Here the CDR3 reads CASSFDRGNQPQHF. DNA for the CDR3: TGTGCCAGCAGTTTTGACAGGGGAAATCAGCCCCAGCATTTT.

This sequence joins TRBV5-8 and TRBJ2-7, with D hard to call. The CDR3 consists of 11 residues. The germline V gene encodes CDR1 SGHTS and CDR2 YDEGEE. V gave up 6 bases and J gave up 5 bases, with 9 bases separating them. CDR3 nucleotides: TGTGCCAGCATCCGGGCCCACGAGCAGTACTTC. It is translated as CASIRAHEQYF.

The gene calls are TRBV30 and TRBJ2-5, with a possible D match to TRBD2 (5 bases). CDR1 and CDR2 (germline): GTSNPN, SVGIG (reference sequence). Trimming cost V 2 bases and J 1 base, with 8 bases left between them. The CDR3 has 13 residues. The CDR3 nucleotides are TGTGCCTGGAGTCCCGGGGTCCAAGAGACCCAGTACTTC. Its protein product is CAWSPGVQETQYF.

The J gene is TRBJ1-2, the V gene TRBV30, with a weak D call TRBD1 (5 bases). Germline CDR1 is GTSNPN and CDR2 is SVGIG (reference sequence). CDR3 length: 13 residues. V shed 0 bases and J shed 9 bases, with 14 bases lying between them. The CDR3 DNA follows: TGTGCCTGGAGTGTAACGGGGGGTAGGCGCTACACCTTC. Encoded protein: CAWSVTGGRRYTF.

The chain has TRBV9 and TRBJ2-7, with TRBD1 matching 7 bases. The J segment lost 0 bases and the V segment lost 4 bases, leaving 7 bases of the junction unmatched. This CDR3 has 15 amino acids. The germline gives CDR1 SGDLS, CDR2 YYNGEE. In DNA, the CDR3 is TGTGCCAGCAGCCCGAGACAGGGAAGCTCCTACGAGCAGTACTTC. It codes for CASSPRQGSSYEQYF.

This chain connects TRBV28 to TRBJ1-4; D not certain. CDR3 length: 18 residues. Germline CDR1 reads MDHEN; CDR2 reads SYDVKM. V dropped 3 bases and J dropped 0 bases, with 17 bases sitting between them. The DNA for the CDR3 is TGTGCCAGCAGTTTTCCTCAGGTTAAGCCCACAACTAATGAAAAACTGTTTTTT. Amino acid sequence: CASSFPQVKPTTNEKLFF.

CDR3 amino acids: CASSYFGFSANYGYTF. In nucleotides, the CDR3 is TGTGCCAGCAGTTATTTTGGATTTTCAGCTAACTATGGCTACACCTTC. The chain carries TRBV28 and TRBJ1-2; unclear D gene. Germline V lookup: CDR1 MDHEN, CDR2 SYDVKM. This CDR3 has 16 residues. Trimming removed 4 bases from V and 0 bases from J, with 15 bases in between.

V gene TRBV7-6 combines with J gene TRBJ1-3; TRBD1 agrees at 8 bases. J lost 2 bases, V lost 5 bases, and 8 bases had no gene match. The CDR3 is made up of 16 amino acids. The germline V gene has CDR1 SGHVS and CDR2 FNYEAQ. The CDR3 coding sequence is TGTGCCAGCAGCCCTCCAGGGGGCCCGGCTGGAAACACCATATATTTT. It is translated as CASSPPGGPAGNTIYF.

The rearrangement links TRBV30 to TRBJ2-1; 7 bases are a match to TRBD1. CDR1 is GTSNPN and CDR2 is SVGIG in the germline V gene (reference sequence). V trimming: 1 base; J trimming: 1 base; junction bases outside the gene matches: 7. This CDR3 region has 16 residues. The CDR3 DNA reads as TGTGCCTGGAGTGGTGGCAGGGGGTGGTCCTACAATGAGCAGTTCTTC. Translated: CAWSGGRGWSYNEQFF. Complete variable domain (other parts from reference TRBV30 and TRBJ2-1): SQTIHQWPATLVQPVGSPLSLECTVEGTSNPNLYWYRQAAGRGLQLLFYSVGIGQISSEVPQNLSASRPQDRQFILSSKKLLLSDSGFYLCAWSGGRGWSYNEQFFGPGTRLTVL.

The CDR3 reads CASSSQAGIGQPQHF. CDR3 bases: TGTGCCAGCAGCTCGCAAGCAGGAATCGGGCAGCCCCAGCATTTT. This rearrangement joins TRBV7-2 to TRBJ1-5, with D hard to call. The CDR3 spans 15 residues. Germline V CDR1 and CDR2: SGHTA, FQGNSA. V was pared by 4 bases and J by 7 bases, with 17 bases between.

This chain links TRBV7-8 with TRBJ2-1, with D unresolved. This CDR3 is built from 15 residues. Germline CDR1 reads SGHVS; CDR2 reads FQNEAQ. V lost 5 bases and J 7 bases, leaving 18 bases between the germline ends. CDR3 loop: CASSEKFQVWNEQFF. The CDR3 bases are TGTGCCAGCAGCGAAAAATTTCAGGTATGGAATGAGCAGTTCTTC.

The CDR3 reads CASSPGIAQHYEQYF. For the CDR3, the DNA is TGTGCCAGCAGCCCTGGCATCGCACAGCACTACGAGCAGTACTTC. The V gene is TRBV5-4, the J gene TRBJ2-7; D gene unclear. The CDR3 extends over 15 amino acids. From germline, CDR1 is SGHNT and CDR2 YYREEE (reference sequence). Trimming removed 4 bases from V and 3 bases from J, with 17 bases in between.

The table lists this clone with a few counts. The rearrangement links TRBV9 to TRBJ2-4; D remains unclear. Trimming left V 3 bases short and J 5 bases short, with 18 bases between. Germline V gene lookup returns CDR1 SGDLS and CDR2 YYNGEE. The CDR3 has 16 residues. The CDR3 loop reads CASSAGGVSVQNIQYF. DNA for the CDR3: TGTGCCAGCAGCGCCGGTGGGGTTTCTGTCCAAAACATTCAGTACTTC.

Concerning this clone: Sequence at one end of the junction differs from germline and may be a read error. The chain combines TRBV5-8 with TRBJ1-5; D remains unclear. The length of the CDR3 is 11 residues. Per the germline V gene, CDR1 is SGHTS and CDR2 is YDEGEE. CDR3 nucleotides: TGTGCCAGCACCTTGGATCAGCCCCAGCATTTT. This codes for CASTLDQPQHF.

V gene TRBV7-8 combines with J gene TRBJ1-5, with 8 bases matching TRBD1. The germline V gene has CDR1 SGHVS and CDR2 FQNEAQ. This CDR3 has 14 amino acids. The V gene end was trimmed by 5 bases and the J gene end by 2 bases; junction bases not matched to a gene: 2. This CDR3 is CASSLQGGNQPQHF. The DNA for the CDR3 is TGTGCCAGCAGCCTACAGGGGGGCAATCAGCCCCAGCATTTT. Full variable domain (missing parts from reference TRBV7-8 and TRBJ1-5): GAGVSQSPRYKVAKRGQDVALRCDPISGHVSLFWYQQALGQGPEFLTYFQNEAQLDKSGLPSDRFFAERPEGSVSTLKIQRTQQEDSAVYLCASSLQGGNQPQHFGDGTRLSIL.